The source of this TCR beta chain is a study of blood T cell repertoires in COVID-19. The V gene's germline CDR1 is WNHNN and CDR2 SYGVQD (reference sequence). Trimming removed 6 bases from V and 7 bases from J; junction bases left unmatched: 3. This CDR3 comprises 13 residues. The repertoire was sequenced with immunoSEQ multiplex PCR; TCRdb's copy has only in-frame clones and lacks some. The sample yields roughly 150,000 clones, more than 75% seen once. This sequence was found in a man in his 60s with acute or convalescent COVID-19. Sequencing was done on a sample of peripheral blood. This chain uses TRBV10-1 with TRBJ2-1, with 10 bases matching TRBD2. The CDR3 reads CASRPSGSNEQFF. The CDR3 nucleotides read TGCGCCAGCAGGCCTAGCGGGAGTAATGAGCAGTTCTTC.